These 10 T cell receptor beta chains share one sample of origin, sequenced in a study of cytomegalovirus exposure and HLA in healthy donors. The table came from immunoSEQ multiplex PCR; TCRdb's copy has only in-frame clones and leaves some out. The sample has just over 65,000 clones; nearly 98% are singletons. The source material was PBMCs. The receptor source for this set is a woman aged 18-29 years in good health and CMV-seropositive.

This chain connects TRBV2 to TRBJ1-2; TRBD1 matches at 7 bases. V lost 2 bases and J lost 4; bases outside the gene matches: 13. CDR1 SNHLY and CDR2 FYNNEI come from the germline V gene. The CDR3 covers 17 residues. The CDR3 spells CASSETQGPLGGYGYTF. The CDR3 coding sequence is TGTGCCAGCAGTGAAACACAGGGGCCTCTCGGGGGCTATGGCTACACCTTC.

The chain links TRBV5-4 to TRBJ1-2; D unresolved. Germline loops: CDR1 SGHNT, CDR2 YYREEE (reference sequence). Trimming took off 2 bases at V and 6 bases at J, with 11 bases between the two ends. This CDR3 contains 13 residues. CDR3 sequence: CASSFRGADGYTF. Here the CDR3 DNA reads TGTGCCAGCAGCTTCCGGGGTGCGGATGGCTACACCTTC.

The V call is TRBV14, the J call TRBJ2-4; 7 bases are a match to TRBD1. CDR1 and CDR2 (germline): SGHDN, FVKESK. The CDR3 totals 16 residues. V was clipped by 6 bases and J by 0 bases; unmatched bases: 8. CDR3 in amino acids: CASSRTGVRAKNIQYF. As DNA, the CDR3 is TGTGCCAGCAGTCGAACAGGGGTGAGAGCCAAAAACATTCAGTACTTC.

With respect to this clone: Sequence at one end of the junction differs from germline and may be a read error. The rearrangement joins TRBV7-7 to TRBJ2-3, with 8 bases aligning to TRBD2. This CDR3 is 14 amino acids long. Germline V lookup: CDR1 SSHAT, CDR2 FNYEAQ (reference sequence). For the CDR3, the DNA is TGTGCTAGCAGCCGTAGCGGGGGCACAGATACGCAGTATTTT. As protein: CASSRSGGTDTQYF.

CDR3 bases: TGTGCCAGCAGTGAGAGCAGGGCCTACGAGCAGTACTTC. Amino acids: CASSESRAYEQYF. The chain is built from TRBV6-5 and TRBJ2-7, with D possibly matching TRBD1 (5 bases). V was shortened by 5 bases and J by 2 bases, with 10 bases between the two germline ends. Germline V gene data show CDR1 as MNHEY and CDR2 as SVGAGI. The CDR3 is 13 residues long.

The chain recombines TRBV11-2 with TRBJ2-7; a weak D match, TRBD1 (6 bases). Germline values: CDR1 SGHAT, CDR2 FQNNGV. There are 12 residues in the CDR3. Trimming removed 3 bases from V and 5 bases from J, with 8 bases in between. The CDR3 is CASSFGGDEQYF. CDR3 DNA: TGTGCCAGCAGCTTTGGGGGCGACGAGCAGTACTTC. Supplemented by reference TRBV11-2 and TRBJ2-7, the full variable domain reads EAGVAQSPRYKIIEKRQSVAFWCNPISGHATLYWYQQILGQGPKLLIQFQNNGVVDDSQLPKDRFSAERLKGVDSTLKIQPAKLEDSAVYLCASSFGGDEQYFGPGTRLTVT.

The CDR3 loop reads CSAGGILQDRYEQYF. The DNA of the CDR3 is TGCAGCGCGGGGGGGATTCTGCAAGATCGCTACGAGCAGTACTTC. The genes are TRBV29-1 and TRBJ2-7; TRBD2 matches 8 bases. CDR1 SQVTM and CDR2 ANQGSEA come from the germline V gene. The CDR3 contains 15 residues. The junction had 14 bases not matched to a gene; V was cut back by 7 bases and J by 3 bases.

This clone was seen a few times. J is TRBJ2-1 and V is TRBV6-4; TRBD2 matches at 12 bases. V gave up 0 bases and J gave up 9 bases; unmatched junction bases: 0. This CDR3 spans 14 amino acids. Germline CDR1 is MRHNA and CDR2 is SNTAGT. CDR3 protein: CASSDSTSGSEQFF. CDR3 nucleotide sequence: TGTGCCAGCAGTGACTCGACTAGCGGGAGTGAGCAGTTCTTC.

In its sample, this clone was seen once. CDR3 sequence: CSVRDRGETSSGNTIYF. Here the CDR3 DNA reads TGCAGCGTTCGGGACAGGGGAGAGACGAGTTCTGGAAACACCATATATTTT. The rearrangement uses TRBV29-1 and TRBJ1-3, with TRBD1 identical over 10 bases. The CDR3 sequence is 17 residues long. The J segment lost 1 base and the V segment lost 5 bases, leaving 11 bases of the junction unmatched. Germline V gene sequence: CDR1 SQVTM, CDR2 ANQGSEA.

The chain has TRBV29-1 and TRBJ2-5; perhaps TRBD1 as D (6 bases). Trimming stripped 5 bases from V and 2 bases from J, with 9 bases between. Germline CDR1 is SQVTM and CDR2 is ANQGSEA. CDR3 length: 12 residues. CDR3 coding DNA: TGCAGCGTTTCAGGGGCACAAGAGACCCAGTACTTC. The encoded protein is CSVSGAQETQYF.